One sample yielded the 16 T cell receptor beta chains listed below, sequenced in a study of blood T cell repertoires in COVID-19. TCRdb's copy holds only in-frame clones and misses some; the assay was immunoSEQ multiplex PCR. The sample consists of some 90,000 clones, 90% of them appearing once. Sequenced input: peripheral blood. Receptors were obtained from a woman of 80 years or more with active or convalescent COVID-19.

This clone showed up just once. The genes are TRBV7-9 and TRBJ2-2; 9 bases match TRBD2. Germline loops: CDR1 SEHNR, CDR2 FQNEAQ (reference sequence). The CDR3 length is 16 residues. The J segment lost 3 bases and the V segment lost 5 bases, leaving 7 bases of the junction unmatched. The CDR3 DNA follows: TGTGCCAGCAGCAGACGTAGCGGGAGTGACACCGGGGAGCTGTTTTTT. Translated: CASSRRSGSDTGELFF.

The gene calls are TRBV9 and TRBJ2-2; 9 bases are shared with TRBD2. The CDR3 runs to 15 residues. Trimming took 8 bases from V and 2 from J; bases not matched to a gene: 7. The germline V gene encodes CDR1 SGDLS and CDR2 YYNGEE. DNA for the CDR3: TGTGCCAGTAATCGACTAGCGGCAAACACCGGGGAGCTGTTTTTT. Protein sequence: CASNRLAANTGELFF.

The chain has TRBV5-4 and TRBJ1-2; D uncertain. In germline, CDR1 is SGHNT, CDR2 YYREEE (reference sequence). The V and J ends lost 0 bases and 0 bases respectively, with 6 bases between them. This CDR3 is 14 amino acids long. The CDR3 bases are TGTGCCAGCAGCTTGGGCACAGCTAACTATGGCTACACCTTC. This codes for CASSLGTANYGYTF. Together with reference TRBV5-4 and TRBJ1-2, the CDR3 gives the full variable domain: ETGVTQSPTHLIKTRGQQVTLRCSSQSGHNTVSWYQQALGQGPQFIFQYYREEENGRGNFPPRFSGLQFPNYSSELNVNALELDDSALYLCASSLGTANYGYTFGSGTRLTVV.

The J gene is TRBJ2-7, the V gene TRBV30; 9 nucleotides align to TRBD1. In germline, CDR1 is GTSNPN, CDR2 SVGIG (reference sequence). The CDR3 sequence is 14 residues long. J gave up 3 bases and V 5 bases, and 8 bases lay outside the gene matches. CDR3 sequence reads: CAWLPGDRDYEQYF. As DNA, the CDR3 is TGTGCCTGGCTTCCGGGGGACAGGGACTACGAGCAGTACTTC.

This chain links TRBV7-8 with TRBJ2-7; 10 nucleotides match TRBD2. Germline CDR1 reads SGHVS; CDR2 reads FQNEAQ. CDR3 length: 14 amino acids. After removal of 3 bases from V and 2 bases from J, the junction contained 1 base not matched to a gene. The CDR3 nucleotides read TGTGCCAGCAGCTTCGGACTAGCGGCCTACGAGCAGTACTTC. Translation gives CASSFGLAAYEQYF.

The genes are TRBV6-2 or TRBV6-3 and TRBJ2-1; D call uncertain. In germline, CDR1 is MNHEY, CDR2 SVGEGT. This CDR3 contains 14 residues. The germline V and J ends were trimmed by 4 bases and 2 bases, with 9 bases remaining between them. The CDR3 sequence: CASSFRGTYNEQFF. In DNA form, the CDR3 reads TGTGCCAGCAGTTTTCGCGGAACCTACAATGAGCAGTTCTTC.

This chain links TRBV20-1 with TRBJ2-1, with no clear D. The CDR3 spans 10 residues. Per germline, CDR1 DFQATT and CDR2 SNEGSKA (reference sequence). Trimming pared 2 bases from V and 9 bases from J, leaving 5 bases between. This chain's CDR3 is CSARRSEQFF. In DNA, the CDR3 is TGCAGTGCTAGACGCAGTGAGCAGTTCTTC.

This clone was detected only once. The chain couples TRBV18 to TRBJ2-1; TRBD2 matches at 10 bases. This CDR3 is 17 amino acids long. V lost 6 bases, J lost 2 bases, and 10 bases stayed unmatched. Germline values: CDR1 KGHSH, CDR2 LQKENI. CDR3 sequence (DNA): TGTGCCAGCTCCCGCTTAGCGGGAGGTCGGACCTACAATGAGCAGTTCTTC. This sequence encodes CASSRLAGGRTYNEQFF.

DNA for the CDR3: TGTGCCAGCAGCCCCGTGCTAGCGGGCATGGGTGAGCAGTTCTTC. Translated, it gives CASSPVLAGMGEQFF. This sequence joins TRBV9 and TRBJ2-1; 8 bases match TRBD2. V was pared by 4 bases and J by 9 bases, with 12 bases of the junction left unmatched. The germline V gene has CDR1 SGDLS and CDR2 YYNGEE. The CDR3 loop spans 15 amino acids. Full variable domain (rest looked up from reference TRBV9 and TRBJ2-1): DSGVTQTPKHLITATGQRVTLRCSPRSGDLSVYWYQQSLDQGLQFLIQYYNGEERAKGNILERFSAQQFPDLHSELNLSSLELGDSALYFCASSPVLAGMGEQFFGPGTRLTVL.

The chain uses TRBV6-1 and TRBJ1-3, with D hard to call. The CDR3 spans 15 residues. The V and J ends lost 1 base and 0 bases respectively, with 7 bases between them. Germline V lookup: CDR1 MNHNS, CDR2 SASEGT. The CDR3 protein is CASSEVRGSGNTIYF. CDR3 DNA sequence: TGTGCCAGCAGTGAAGTTAGAGGCTCTGGAAACACCATATATTTT.

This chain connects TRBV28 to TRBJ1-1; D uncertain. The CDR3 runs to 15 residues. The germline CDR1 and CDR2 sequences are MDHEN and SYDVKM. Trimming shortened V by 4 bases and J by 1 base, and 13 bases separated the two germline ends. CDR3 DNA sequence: TGTGCCAGCAGTTCCCAACGGGGAAAGAACACTGAAGCTTTCTTT. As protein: CASSSQRGKNTEAFF. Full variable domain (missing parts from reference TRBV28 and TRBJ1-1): DVKVTQSSRYLVKRTGEKVFLECVQDMDHENMFWYRQDPGLGLRLIYFSYDVKMKEKGDIPEGYSVSREKKERFSLILESASTNQTSMYLCASSSQRGKNTEAFFGQGTRLTVV.

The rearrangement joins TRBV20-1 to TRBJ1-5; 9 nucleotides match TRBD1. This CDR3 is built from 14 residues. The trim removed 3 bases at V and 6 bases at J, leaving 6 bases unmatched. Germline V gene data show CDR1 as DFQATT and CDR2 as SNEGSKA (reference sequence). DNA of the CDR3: TGCAGTGCTAGTCCCTCGACAGGGGGTCAGCCCCAGCATTTT. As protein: CSASPSTGGQPQHF.

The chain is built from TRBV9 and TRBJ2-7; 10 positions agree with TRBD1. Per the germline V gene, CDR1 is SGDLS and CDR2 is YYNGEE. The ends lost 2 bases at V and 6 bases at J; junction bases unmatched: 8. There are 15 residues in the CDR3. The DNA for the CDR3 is TGTGCCAGCAGCGTGGGAGGGGACAGGGGAGGCGAGCAGTACTTC. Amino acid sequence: CASSVGGDRGGEQYF.

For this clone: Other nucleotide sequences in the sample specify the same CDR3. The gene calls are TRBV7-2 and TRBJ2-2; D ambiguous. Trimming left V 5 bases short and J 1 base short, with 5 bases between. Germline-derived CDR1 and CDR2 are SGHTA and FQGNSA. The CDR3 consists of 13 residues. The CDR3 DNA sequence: TGTGCCAGCAGCCTTAGGAACACCGGGGAGCTGTTTTTT. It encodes CASSLRNTGELFF.

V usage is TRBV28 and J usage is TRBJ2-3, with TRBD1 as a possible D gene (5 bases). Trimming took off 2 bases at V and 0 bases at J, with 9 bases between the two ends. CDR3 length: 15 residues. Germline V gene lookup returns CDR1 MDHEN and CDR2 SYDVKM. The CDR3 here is CASSLGGASTDTQYF. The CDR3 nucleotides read TGTGCCAGCAGTTTAGGTGGGGCTAGCACAGATACGCAGTATTTT.

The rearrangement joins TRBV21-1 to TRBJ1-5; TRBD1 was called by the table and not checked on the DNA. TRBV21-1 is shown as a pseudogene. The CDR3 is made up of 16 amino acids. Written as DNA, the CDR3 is TGTGCCAGCAGCAAACGGATAAGCGAGGGGGATCAGCCCCAGCATTTT. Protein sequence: CASSKRISEGDQPQHF.